The sequence of this T cell receptor (beta chain) was determined in a study of shared T cell receptors in the human thymus. Germline CDR1 is SGHAT and CDR2 is FQNNGV. After removal of 3 bases from V and 1 base from J, the junction contained 4 bases not matched to a gene. This CDR3 is built from 15 residues. Sequencing used immunoSEQ multiplex PCR; TCRdb keeps in-frame clones, though not all of them. The data hold roughly 660,000 clones, with around 89% observed a single time. The sample also formed part of further work on human thymus T cells. From that paper: Highly overlapping thymic repertoires among unrelated individuals were reported in related research.

The TCR sequence derives from a boy under three years old with a congenital heart defect. This rearrangement joins TRBV11-2 to TRBJ2-5; 8 positions agree with TRBD2. Material for sequencing was thymocytes. The CDR3 region has the DNA TGTGCCAGCAGCTTCGGGGGGGACTCCCAAGAGACCCAGTACTTC. The encoded protein is CASSFGGDSQETQYF. Combining the CDR3 with reference TRBV11-2 and TRBJ2-5 gives the whole variable domain EAGVAQSPRYKIIEKRQSVAFWCNPISGHATLYWYQQILGQGPKLLIQFQNNGVVDDSQLPKDRFSAERLKGVDSTLKIQPAKLEDSAVYLCASSFGGDSQETQYFGPGTRLLVL.